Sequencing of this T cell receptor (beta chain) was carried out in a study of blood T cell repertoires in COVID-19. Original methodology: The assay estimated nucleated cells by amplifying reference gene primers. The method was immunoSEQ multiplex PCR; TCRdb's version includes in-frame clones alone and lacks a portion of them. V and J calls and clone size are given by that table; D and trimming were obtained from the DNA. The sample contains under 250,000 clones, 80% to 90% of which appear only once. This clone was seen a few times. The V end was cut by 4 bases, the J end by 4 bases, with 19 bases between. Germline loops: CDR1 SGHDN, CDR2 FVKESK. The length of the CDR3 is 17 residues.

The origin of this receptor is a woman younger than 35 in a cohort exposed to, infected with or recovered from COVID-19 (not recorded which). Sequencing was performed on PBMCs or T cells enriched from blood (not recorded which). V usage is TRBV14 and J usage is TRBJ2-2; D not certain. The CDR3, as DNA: TGTGCCAGCAGCCCTACGGCCGGGTCCATGGGCACCGGGGAGCTGTTTTTT. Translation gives CASSPTAGSMGTGELFF. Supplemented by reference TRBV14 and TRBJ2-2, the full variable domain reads EAGVTQFPSHSVIEKGQTVTLRCDPISGHDNLYWYRRVMGKEIKFLLHFVKESKQDESGMPNNRFLAERTGGTYSTLKVQPAELEDSGVYFCASSPTAGSMGTGELFFGEGSRLTVL.